This T cell receptor (beta chain) was documented in a study of blood T cell repertoires in COVID-19. Study at large: Acute and convalescent COVID-19 samples came from the United States, Italy and Spain. In each case, the material was cDNA or gDNA derived from T cells, B-cell-depleted T cells, or PBMCs.

In germline, CDR1 is LNHDA, CDR2 SQIVND (reference sequence). The CDR3 is 16 amino acids. V shed 4 bases, J shed 4 bases, and the junction held 10 bases outside the gene matches. The data were produced by immunoSEQ multiplex PCR, yet TCRdb's version contains in-frame clones alone and is incomplete. The sample shows about 520,000 clones, approximately 83% of them seen only once. This TCR was sampled from a human donor in a cohort sampled during active COVID-19. Sequenced input: peripheral blood. This rearrangement joins TRBV19 to TRBJ1-5; 7 nucleotides line up with TRBD1. The CDR3: CASSNRQGDRNQPQHF. In DNA form, the CDR3 reads TGTGCCAGTAGTAACAGACAGGGCGATAGGAATCAGCCCCAGCATTTT.